This is a list of T cell receptor beta chains from one sample in a study of technical replicates of blood from a few donors. Using immunoSEQ multiplex PCR, the repertoire was profiled, and TCRdb retains in-frame clones only, with some absent. Here the sample spans more than 80,000 clones, roughly 96% being singletons. Sequencing was carried out using T cells isolated from PBMCs. The receptor set was obtained from a human donor in good health. Both conserved end residues are part of each CDR3. A D gene is named only where the DNA matches it firmly. Rows give clone size only sometimes, using once, few, many, or a class for an expanded clone.

abundance,d_gene,v_gene,j_gene,CDR3nt,CDR3aa
once,NA,TRBV2,TRBJ2-7,TGTGCCAGCAGTGGAGACAACTCCTACGAGCAGTACTTC,CASSGDNSYEQYF
NA,TRBD2,TRBV30,TRBJ2-1,TGTGCCTGGATTGGAATAGCGGGTTACAATGAGCAGTTCTTC,CAWIGIAGYNEQFF
NA,TRBD1,TRBV5-4,TRBJ2-1,TGTGCCAGCAGCTCACCGGGACAGACCTACAATGAGCAGTTCTTC,CASSSPGQTYNEQFF
NA,NA,TRBV25-1,TRBJ1-4,TGTGCCAGCAGAGCGGACGGACCTAATGAAAAACTGTTTTTT,CASRADGPNEKLFF
NA,NA,TRBV6-6,TRBJ1-2,TGTGCCAGCAGCGATACAGGTCCCACCTATGGCTACACCTTC,CASSDTGPTYGYTF
NA,NA,TRBV18,TRBJ1-5,TGTGCCAGCTCACCAGATCCAGGTTCAGGTCAGCCCCAGCATTTT,CASSPDPGSGQPQHF
NA,TRBD1,TRBV9,TRBJ2-3,TGTGCCAGCAGCGAGAAGACGGCGGGACAGGGGTATCCAGATACGCAGTATTTT,CASSEKTAGQGYPDTQYF
NA,NA,TRBV30,TRBJ2-7,TGTGCCTGGAGTGCTGGCAACTACTACGAGCAGTACTTC,CAWSAGNYYEQYF
NA,NA,TRBV13,TRBJ2-4,TGTGCCAGCAGCTCCAGGGTAGCCAAAAACATTCAGTACTTC,CASSSRVAKNIQYF
NA,TRBD2,TRBV4-2,TRBJ2-4,TGTGCCAGCAGCCAAGAGGTATCGGGGGGGAGGTTACAGTACTTC,CASSQEVSGGRLQYF
NA,TRBD1,TRBV19,TRBJ1-5,TGTGCCAGTAGTCCCCGGGACAGGGGGCTCAATCAGCCCCAGCATTTT,CASSPRDRGLNQPQHF
NA,NA,TRBV6-6,TRBJ2-2,TGTGCCAGCAGAGCTATAGAAGCCGGGGCCGGGGAGCTGTTTTTT,CASRAIEAGAGELFF
NA,TRBD1,TRBV7-6,TRBJ2-3,TGTGCCAGCAGCTCTGGGACAGGGAGGACAGATACGCAGTATTTT,CASSSGTGRTDTQYF
once,NA,TRBV6-1,TRBJ1-2,TGTGCCAGCAGTGAAGTTCCAGGGGAAGGCTACACCTTC,CASSEVPGEGYTF
NA,NA,TRBV9,TRBJ1-5,TGTGCCAGCAGCTCAGGAGCCGGGATCAACAATCAGCCCCAGCATTTT,CASSSGAGINNQPQHF
NA,NA,TRBV5-4,TRBJ1-4,TGTGCCAGCAGCTTGTTTGGCGGATTTAGGTCACCTGATGAAAAACTGTTTTTT,CASSLFGGFRSPDEKLFF
NA,NA,TRBV5-4,TRBJ1-3,TGTGCCAGCAGCTTGCGGGTTCCTTCCTCTGGAAACACCATATATTTT,CASSLRVPSSGNTIYF
NA,NA,TRBV18,TRBJ1-1,TGTGCCAGCTCACCACCAGGACAAATGAACACTGAAGCTTTCTTT,CASSPPGQMNTEAFF
few,NA,TRBV25-1,TRBJ1-1,TGTGCCAGCAGTGACAGGGTGAACACTGAAGCTTTCTTT,CASSDRVNTEAFF
NA,TRBD1,TRBV7-2,TRBJ1-2,TGTGCCAGCAGCTTAGAAGGGACAGGGTCCAGGTACACCTTC,CASSLEGTGSRYTF
NA,NA,TRBV7-9,TRBJ1-1,TGTGCCAGCAGGCAACAAGTCGAAGCTTTCTTT,CASRQQVEAFF
NA,NA,TRBV7-2,TRBJ2-5,TGTGCCAGCAGCTTAGACAGGAAGACCCAGTACTTC,CASSLDRKTQYF
once,TRBD1,TRBV6-5,TRBJ1-4,TGTGCCAGCAGCTCAACCGGGACAGGAACGTTTTTT,CASSSTGTGTFF
NA,NA,TRBV4-3,TRBJ1-2,TGCGCCAGCAGCCAAGAATTTTCAGGGTTCTATGGCTACACCTTC,CASSQEFSGFYGYTF
NA,TRBD1,TRBV9,TRBJ2-7,TGTGCCAGCAGCGTAGGGACAGGGGGCACCTACGAGCAGTACTTC,CASSVGTGGTYEQYF
NA,TRBD1,TRBV4-3,TRBJ2-1,TGCGCCAGCAGCCCAACATACCGGGACAGGGAGCAGTTCTTC,CASSPTYRDREQFF
NA,TRBD1,TRBV5-1,TRBJ2-5,TGCGCCAGCAGCCAAAGGACAGGGAACGGAGAGACCCAGTACTTC,CASSQRTGNGETQYF
once,TRBD1,TRBV5-1,TRBJ2-7,TGCGCCAGCACCCCGGGACAGGGCATGAGGGAGCAGTACTTC,CASTPGQGMREQYF
NA,TRBD2,TRBV7-2,TRBJ2-5,TGTGCCAGCAGCTTTCGCAGCGGGGATATGCAGTACTTC,CASSFRSGDMQYF
NA,NA,TRBV11-2,TRBJ2-5,TGTGCCAGCAGCTTAGGAGTCGGCGGGACCCAGTACTTC,CASSLGVGGTQYF
once,TRBD1,TRBV2,TRBJ1-5,TGTGCCAGTGATGGACAGGGCCCCAATCAGCCCCAGCATTTT,CASDGQGPNQPQHF
NA,NA,TRBV18,TRBJ1-1,TGTGCCAGCTCACAGACTGGCATGAACACTGAAGCTTTCTTT,CASSQTGMNTEAFF
NA,NA,TRBV9,TRBJ1-2,TGTGCCAGCAGCGGAAGTAGTCCTAACTATGGCTACACCTTC,CASSGSSPNYGYTF
NA,NA,TRBV7-2,TRBJ2-7,TGTGCCAGCAGCTTGAGAGTCCCCTCCTACGAGCAGTACTTC,CASSLRVPSYEQYF
NA,TRBD2,TRBV6-5,TRBJ2-7,TGTGCCAGCAGTTACCTAGCGGGGGAACTCTACGAGCAGTACTTC,CASSYLAGELYEQYF
once,TRBD2,TRBV6-5,TRBJ2-7,TGTGCCAGCAGCACTAGCGGGAGGGCGTACGAGCAGTACTTC,CASSTSGRAYEQYF
NA,NA,TRBV6-6,TRBJ1-3,TGTGCCAGCAGTTACCCTGTCTCTGGAAACACCATATATTTT,CASSYPVSGNTIYF
once,TRBD2,TRBV6-1,TRBJ2-1,TGTGCCAGCAGTCCGTCAGCGGGAGAACTCGATGAGCAGTTCTTC,CASSPSAGELDEQFF
NA,NA,TRBV6-1,TRBJ2-7,TGTGCCAGCAGTGAATTCGTCGGGGGAACCTACGAGCAGTACTTC,CASSEFVGGTYEQYF
NA,TRBD2,TRBV15,TRBJ2-1,TGTGCCACCAGCACAAGACTAGCGAACTACAATGAGCAGTTCTTC,CATSTRLANYNEQFF
NA,NA,TRBV14,TRBJ2-1,TGTGCCAGCAGCCAGGGAGGAGCCTACAATGAGCAGTTCTTC,CASSQGGAYNEQFF
NA,NA,TRBV6-1,TRBJ1-5,TGTGCCAGCAGTGAAAATCAGGGTAGAGATCAGCCCCAGCATTTT,CASSENQGRDQPQHF
NA,NA,TRBV9,TRBJ2-5,TGTGCCAGCAGCCCGTCTGGGGGCCTTCAAGAGACCCAGTACTTC,CASSPSGGLQETQYF
NA,TRBD1,TRBV5-5,TRBJ2-4,TGTGCCAGCAGCCAAGACAGGGTTGGGGCCAAAAACATTCAGTACTTC,CASSQDRVGAKNIQYF
NA,NA,TRBV2,TRBJ1-2,TGTGCCAGCAGCAGGGTGGACTATGGCTACACCTTC,CASSRVDYGYTF
NA,TRBD2,TRBV28,TRBJ2-5,TGTGCCAGCAGTTATGGGACTAGCGGTCCGGGCGAGACCCAGTACTTC,CASSYGTSGPGETQYF
once,NA,TRBV27,TRBJ2-2,TGTGCCAGCAGTTTCACCACCAGGGAGAACACCGGGGAGCTGTTTTTT,CASSFTTRENTGELFF
NA,TRBD2,TRBV19,TRBJ2-1,TGTGCCAGTACGTATGGTCTAGCGGGAGTTGAGCAGTTCTTC,CASTYGLAGVEQFF
NA,NA,TRBV23-1,TRBJ2-2,TGCGCCAGCAGCCTCAACAGGGCCACCGGGGAGCTGTTTTTT,CASSLNRATGELFF
NA,NA,TRBV11-3,TRBJ2-7,TGTGCCAGCAGCAAGGGGACTTCCTACGAGCAGTACTTC,CASSKGTSYEQYF
few,NA,TRBV12-5,TRBJ1-5,TGTGCTAGTGGACAGGGTGATCAGCCCCAGCATTTT,CASGQGDQPQHF
few,NA,TRBV6-6,TRBJ1-1,TGTGCCAGCAGCCCGACAGGGAACACTGAAGCTTTCTTT,CASSPTGNTEAFF
NA,TRBD2,TRBV7-2,TRBJ2-1,TGTGCCAGCAGCTTACGTTCGGGGCGGGAGGTCCCCAAATACAATGAGCAGTTCTTC,CASSLRSGREVPKYNEQFF